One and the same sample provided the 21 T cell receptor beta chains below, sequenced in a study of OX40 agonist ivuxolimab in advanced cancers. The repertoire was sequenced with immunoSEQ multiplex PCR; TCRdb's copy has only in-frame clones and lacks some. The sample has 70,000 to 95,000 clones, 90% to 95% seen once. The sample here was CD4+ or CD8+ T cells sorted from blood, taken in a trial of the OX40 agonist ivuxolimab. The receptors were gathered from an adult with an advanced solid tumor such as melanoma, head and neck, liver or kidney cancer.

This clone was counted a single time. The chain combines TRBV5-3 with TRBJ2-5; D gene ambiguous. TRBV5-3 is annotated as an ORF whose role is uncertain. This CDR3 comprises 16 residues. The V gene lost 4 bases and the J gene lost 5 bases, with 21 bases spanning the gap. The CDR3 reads CARSTKPRALGETQYF. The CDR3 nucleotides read TGTGCCAGAAGCACCAAACCTAGGGCGTTAGGGGAGACCCAGTACTTC.

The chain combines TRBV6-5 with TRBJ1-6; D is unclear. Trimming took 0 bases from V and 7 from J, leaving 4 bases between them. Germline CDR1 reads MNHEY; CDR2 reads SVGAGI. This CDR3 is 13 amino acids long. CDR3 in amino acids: CASSYSRNSPLHF. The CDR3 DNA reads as TGTGCCAGCAGTTACTCCAGAAATTCACCCCTCCACTTT.

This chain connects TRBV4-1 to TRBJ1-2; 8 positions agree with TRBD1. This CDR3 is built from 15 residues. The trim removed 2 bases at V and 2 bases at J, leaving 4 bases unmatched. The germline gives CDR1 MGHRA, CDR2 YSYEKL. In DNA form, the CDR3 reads TGCGCCAGCAGCCAACAGGGGGCTGGAAACTATGGCTACACCTTC. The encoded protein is CASSQQGAGNYGYTF.

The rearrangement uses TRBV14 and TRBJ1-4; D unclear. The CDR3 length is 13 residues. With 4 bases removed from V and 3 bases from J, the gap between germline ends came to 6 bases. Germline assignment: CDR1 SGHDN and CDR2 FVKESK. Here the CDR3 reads CASSLKANEKLFF. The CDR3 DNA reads TGTGCCAGCAGCCTTAAGGCTAATGAAAAACTGTTTTTT.

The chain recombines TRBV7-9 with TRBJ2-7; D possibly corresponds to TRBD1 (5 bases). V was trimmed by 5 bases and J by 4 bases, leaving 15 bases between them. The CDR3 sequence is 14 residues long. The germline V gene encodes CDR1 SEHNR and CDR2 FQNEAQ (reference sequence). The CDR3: CASSTTASRYEQYF. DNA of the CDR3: TGTGCCAGCAGCACGACAGCGAGTAGGTACGAGCAGTACTTC.

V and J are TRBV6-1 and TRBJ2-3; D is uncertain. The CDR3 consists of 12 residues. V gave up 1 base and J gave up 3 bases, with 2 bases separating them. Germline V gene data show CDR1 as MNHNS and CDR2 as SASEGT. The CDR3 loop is CASSEVTDTQYF. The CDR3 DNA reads TGTGCCAGCAGTGAAGTGACAGATACGCAGTATTTT.

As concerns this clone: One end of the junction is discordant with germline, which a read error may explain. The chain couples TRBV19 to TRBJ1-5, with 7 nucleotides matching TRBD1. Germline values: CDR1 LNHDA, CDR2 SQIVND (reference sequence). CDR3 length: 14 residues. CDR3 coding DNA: TGTGCCAGTAGTTTAGACAGGGAACAGCAGCCCCAGCATTTT. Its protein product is CASSLDREQQPQHF.

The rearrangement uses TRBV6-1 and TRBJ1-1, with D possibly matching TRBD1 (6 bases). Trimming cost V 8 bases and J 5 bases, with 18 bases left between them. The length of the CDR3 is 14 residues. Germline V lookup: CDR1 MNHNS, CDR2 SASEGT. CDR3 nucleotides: TGTGCCAGCCTCCAGACGGGGGCGTGGACTGAAGCTTTCTTT. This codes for CASLQTGAWTEAFF.

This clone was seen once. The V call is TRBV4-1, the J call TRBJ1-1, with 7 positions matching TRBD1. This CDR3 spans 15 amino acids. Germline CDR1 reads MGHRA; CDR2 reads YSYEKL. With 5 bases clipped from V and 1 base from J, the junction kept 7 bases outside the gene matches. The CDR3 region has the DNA TGCGCCAGCAGCACCAGGGACAGCCCGAACACTGAAGCTTTCTTT. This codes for CASSTRDSPNTEAFF.

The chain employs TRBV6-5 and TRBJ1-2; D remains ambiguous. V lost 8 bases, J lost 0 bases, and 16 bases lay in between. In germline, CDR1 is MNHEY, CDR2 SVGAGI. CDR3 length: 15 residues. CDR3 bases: TGTGCCAGCTCACCACGTGAGCTTCCTAACTATGGCTACACCTTC. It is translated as CASSPRELPNYGYTF.

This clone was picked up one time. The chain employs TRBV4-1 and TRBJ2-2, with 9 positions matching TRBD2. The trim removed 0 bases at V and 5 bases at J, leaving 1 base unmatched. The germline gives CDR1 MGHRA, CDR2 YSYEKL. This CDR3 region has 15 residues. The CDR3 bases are TGCGCCAGCAGCCAAGAGGCGGGGGGGACCGGGGAGCTGTTTTTT. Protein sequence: CASSQEAGGTGELFF.

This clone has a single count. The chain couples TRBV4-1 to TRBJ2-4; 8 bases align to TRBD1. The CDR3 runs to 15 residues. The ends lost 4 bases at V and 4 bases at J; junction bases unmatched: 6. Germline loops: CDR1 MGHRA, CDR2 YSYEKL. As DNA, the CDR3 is TGCGCCAGCAGCCCGATGGACAGGGATAAAAACATTCAGTACTTC. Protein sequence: CASSPMDRDKNIQYF.

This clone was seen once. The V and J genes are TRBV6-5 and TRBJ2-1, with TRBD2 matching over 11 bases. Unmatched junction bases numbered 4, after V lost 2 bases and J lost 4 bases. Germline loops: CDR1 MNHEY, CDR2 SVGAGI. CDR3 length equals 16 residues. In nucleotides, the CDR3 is TGTGCCAGCAGTTACAGGACTAGCGGGCCGTACAATGAGCAGTTCTTC. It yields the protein CASSYRTSGPYNEQFF.

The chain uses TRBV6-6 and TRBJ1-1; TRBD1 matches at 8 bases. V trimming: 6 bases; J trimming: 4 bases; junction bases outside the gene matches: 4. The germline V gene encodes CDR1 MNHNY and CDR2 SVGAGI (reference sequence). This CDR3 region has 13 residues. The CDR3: CASSRGQGTEAFF. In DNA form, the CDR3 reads TGTGCCAGCAGCAGAGGACAGGGCACTGAAGCTTTCTTT.

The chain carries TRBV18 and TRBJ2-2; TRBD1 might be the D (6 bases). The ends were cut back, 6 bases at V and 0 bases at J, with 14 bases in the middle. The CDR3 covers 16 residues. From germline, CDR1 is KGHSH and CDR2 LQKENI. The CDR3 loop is CASSIGGGSNTGELFF. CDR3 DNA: TGTGCCAGCTCGATTGGGGGCGGTTCGAACACCGGGGAGCTGTTTTTT. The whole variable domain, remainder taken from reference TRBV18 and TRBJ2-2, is NAGVMQNPRHLVRRRGQEARLRCSPMKGHSHVYWYRQLPEEGLKFMVYLQKENIIDESGMPKERFSAEFPKEGPSILRIQQVVRGDSAAYFCASSIGGGSNTGELFFGEGSRLTVL.

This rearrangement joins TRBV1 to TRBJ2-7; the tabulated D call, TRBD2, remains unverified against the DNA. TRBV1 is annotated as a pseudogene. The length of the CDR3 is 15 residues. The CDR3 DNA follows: TGCACCAGCAGCCAAGACCGGGAGGGCCCCTACGAGCAGTACTTC. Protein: CTSSQDREGPYEQYF.

The CDR3 sequence: CASSSPLAGAQYEQFF. The CDR3 DNA sequence: TGTGCCAGCAGCTCACCTTTAGCGGGAGCACAATATGAGCAGTTCTTC. V gene TRBV11-3 combines with J gene TRBJ2-1, with 9 bases lining up with TRBD2. Unmatched junction bases numbered 12, after V lost 4 bases and J lost 8 bases. CDR3 length equals 16 residues. CDR1 and CDR2 (germline): SGHNT, YENEEA.

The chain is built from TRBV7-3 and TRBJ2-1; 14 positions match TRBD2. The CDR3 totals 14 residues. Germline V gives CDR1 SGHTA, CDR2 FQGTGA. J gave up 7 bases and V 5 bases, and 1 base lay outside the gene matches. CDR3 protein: CASSGTSGSNEQFF. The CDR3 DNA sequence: TGTGCCAGCAGCGGGACTAGCGGGAGTAATGAGCAGTTCTTC. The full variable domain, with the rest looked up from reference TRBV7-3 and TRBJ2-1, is GAGVSQTPSNKVTEKGKYVELRCDPISGHTALYWYRQSLGQGPEFLIYFQGTGAADDSGLPNDRFFAVRPEGSVSTLKIQRTERGDSAVYLCASSGTSGSNEQFFGPGTRLTVL.

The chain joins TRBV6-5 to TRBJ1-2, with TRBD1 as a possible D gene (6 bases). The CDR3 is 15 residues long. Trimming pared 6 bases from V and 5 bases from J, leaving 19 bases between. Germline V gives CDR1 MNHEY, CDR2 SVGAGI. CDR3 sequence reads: CASRQGRVQFYGYTF. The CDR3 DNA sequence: TGTGCCAGCAGACAGGGAAGGGTCCAATTTTATGGCTACACCTTC.

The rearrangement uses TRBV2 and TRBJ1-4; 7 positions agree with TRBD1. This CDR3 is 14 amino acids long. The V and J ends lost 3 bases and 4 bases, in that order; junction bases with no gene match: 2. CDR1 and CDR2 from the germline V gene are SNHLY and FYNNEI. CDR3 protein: CASSEGQHNEKLFF. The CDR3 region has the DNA TGTGCCAGCAGTGAGGGACAGCATAATGAAAAACTGTTTTTT.

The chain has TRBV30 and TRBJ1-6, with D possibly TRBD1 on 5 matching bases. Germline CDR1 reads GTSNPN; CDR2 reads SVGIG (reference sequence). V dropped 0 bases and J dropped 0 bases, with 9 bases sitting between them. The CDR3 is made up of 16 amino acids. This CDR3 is CAWSVGGVSYNSPLHF. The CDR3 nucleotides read TGTGCCTGGAGTGTCGGGGGGGTCTCCTATAATTCACCCCTCCACTTT.